The 11 T cell receptor beta chains in this list originate from one sample, sequenced in a study of blood T cell repertoires in COVID-19. Clones were read by immunoSEQ multiplex PCR, and TCRdb kept only the in-frame ones, dropping some. The sample holds 180,000 or so clones, around 83% seen once. Sequenced material: peripheral blood. Source of these receptors: a woman aged 60-70 years with acute or convalescent COVID-19.

The chain has TRBV14 and TRBJ2-1, with D possibly matching TRBD2 (5 bases). Germline CDR1 and CDR2: SGHDN and FVKESK. Trimming stripped 6 bases from V and 5 bases from J, with 17 bases between. This CDR3 has 15 amino acids. The CDR3 coding sequence is TGTGCCAGCAGTAGCGCGGGCCCCGGGCACAATGAGCAGTTCTTC. This codes for CASSSAGPGHNEQFF.

V usage is TRBV27 and J usage is TRBJ1-6; 7 bases map to TRBD1. Looked up from germline, CDR1 is MNHEY and CDR2 is SMNVEV (reference sequence). Germline trimming cut 8 bases from V and 10 bases from J; bases unmatched to any gene: 8. This CDR3 is 13 amino acids long. In DNA form, the CDR3 reads TGTGCCAGCCGTCTACAGGGGAAGTCACCCCTCCACTTT. Residues: CASRLQGKSPLHF.

The chain joins TRBV28 to TRBJ2-5, with D possibly TRBD1 on 6 matching bases. This CDR3 comprises 17 residues. V gave up 4 bases and J gave up 5 bases, with 23 bases separating them. Germline lookup yields CDR1 MDHEN and CDR2 SYDVKM. The CDR3 reads CASSYQRGLGVKETQYF. CDR3 in DNA: TGTGCCAGCAGTTATCAAAGGGGGTTAGGGGTTAAGGAGACCCAGTACTTC.

This chain joins TRBV27 and TRBJ1-5, with 7 positions matching TRBD1. Germline CDR1 reads MNHEY; CDR2 reads SMNVEV (reference sequence). The length of the CDR3 is 14 residues. Trimming took 5 bases from V and 2 from J; bases not matched to a gene: 3. CDR3 sequence reads: CASSPGTGNQPQHF. The CDR3 nucleotides read TGTGCCAGCAGTCCCGGGACAGGCAATCAGCCCCAGCATTTT.

The chain carries TRBV5-4 and TRBJ2-5; 8 bases agree with TRBD2. Germline lookup yields CDR1 SGHNT and CDR2 YYREEE (reference sequence). The CDR3 sequence is 15 residues long. Trimming cost V 0 bases and J 5 bases; bases outside gene matches: 6. The CDR3 DNA reads as TGTGCCAGCAGCTTGGTGGCGGGAGGCGGGGAGACCCAGTACTTC. Amino acids: CASSLVAGGGETQYF.

The rearrangement uses TRBV6-5 and TRBJ1-1; 8 nucleotides line up with TRBD1. After removal of 6 bases from V and 4 bases from J, the junction contained 7 bases not matched to a gene. CDR3 length: 14 amino acids. In germline, CDR1 is MNHEY, CDR2 SVGAGI. As DNA, the CDR3 is TGTGCCAGCAGCGGAGGACAGGGTATCACTGAAGCTTTCTTT. It translates to CASSGGQGITEAFF.

The chain has TRBV21-1 and TRBJ1-1; the table names TRBD1, a call not compared with the DNA. TRBV21-1 is shown as a pseudogene. The CDR3 runs 16 residues. In nucleotides, the CDR3 is TGTGCCAGCAGCAAAGGTCCGGCAGGGGTTAACACTGAAGCTTTCTTT. This codes for CASSKGPAGVNTEAFF.

This chain joins TRBV25-1 and TRBJ1-2; 8 bases map to TRBD1. Germline values: CDR1 MGHDK, CDR2 SYGVNS. With V trimmed by 6 bases and J by 8 bases, 8 bases remained unmatched. The CDR3 runs to 13 residues. The CDR3 sequence: CASRGGQGSGYTF. CDR3 nucleotides: TGTGCCAGCAGGGGAGGACAGGGATCCGGCTACACCTTC.

This clone has only one observation. This sequence joins TRBV24-1 and TRBJ2-1; 8 nucleotides agree with TRBD2. The CDR3 runs to 15 residues. Trimming took 10 bases from V and 9 from J; bases not matched to a gene: 16. Germline V CDR1 and CDR2: KGHDR, SFDVKD. The CDR3 DNA sequence: TGTGCCACTAGAATGGGAGCGGGAGTGGATAGTGAGCAGTTCTTC. Translated, it gives CATRMGAGVDSEQFF.

V is TRBV7-3 and J is TRBJ2-1, with a possible D match to TRBD2 (6 bases). CDR3 length: 14 amino acids. Germline CDR1 is SGHTA and CDR2 is FQGTGA. V shed 1 base and J shed 10 bases, with 14 bases lying between them. The CDR3 loop is CASSLSGTYGEQFF. CDR3 DNA: TGTGCCAGCAGCTTAAGCGGGACGTACGGGGAGCAGTTCTTC. Using reference TRBV7-3 and TRBJ2-1 for the parts outside the CDR3, the full variable domain is GAGVSQTPSNKVTEKGKYVELRCDPISGHTALYWYRQSLGQGPEFLIYFQGTGAADDSGLPNDRFFAVRPEGSVSTLKIQRTERGDSAVYLCASSLSGTYGEQFFGPGTRLTVL.

The chain uses TRBV18 and TRBJ1-1; 7 nucleotides align to TRBD1. The CDR3 covers 15 residues. Trimming took 0 bases from V and 5 from J; bases not matched to a gene: 6. Per the germline V gene, CDR1 is KGHSH and CDR2 is LQKENI. The CDR3 protein is CASSPPPGGWTEAFF. The CDR3 DNA is TGTGCCAGCTCACCACCCCCAGGGGGTTGGACTGAAGCTTTCTTT. The full variable domain, completed using reference TRBV18 and TRBJ1-1, is NAGVMQNPRHLVRRRGQEARLRCSPMKGHSHVYWYRQLPEEGLKFMVYLQKENIIDESGMPKERFSAEFPKEGPSILRIQQVVRGDSAAYFCASSPPPGGWTEAFFGQGTRLTVV.